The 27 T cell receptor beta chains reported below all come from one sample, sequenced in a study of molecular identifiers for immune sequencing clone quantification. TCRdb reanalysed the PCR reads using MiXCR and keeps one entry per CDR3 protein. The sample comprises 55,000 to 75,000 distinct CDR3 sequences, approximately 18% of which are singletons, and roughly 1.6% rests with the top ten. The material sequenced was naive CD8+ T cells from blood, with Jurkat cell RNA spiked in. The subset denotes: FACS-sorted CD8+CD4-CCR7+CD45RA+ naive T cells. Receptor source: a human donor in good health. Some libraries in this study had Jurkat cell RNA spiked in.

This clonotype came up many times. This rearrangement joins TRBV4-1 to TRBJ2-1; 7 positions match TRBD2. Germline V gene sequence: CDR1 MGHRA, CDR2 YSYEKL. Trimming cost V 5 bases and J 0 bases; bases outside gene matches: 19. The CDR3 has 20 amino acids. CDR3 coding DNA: TGCGCCAGCAGCGGGGGAGGGGAAGTTTCGGGGAAGAGCTCCTACAATGAGCAGTTCTTC. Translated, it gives CASSGGGEVSGKSSYNEQFF.

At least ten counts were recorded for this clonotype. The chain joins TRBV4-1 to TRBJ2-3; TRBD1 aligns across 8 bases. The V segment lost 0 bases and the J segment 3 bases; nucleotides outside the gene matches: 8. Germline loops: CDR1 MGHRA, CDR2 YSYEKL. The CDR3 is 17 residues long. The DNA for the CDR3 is TGCGCCAGCAGCCAAGACCCCAGGGGGCGCATTACAGATACGCAGTATTTT. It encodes CASSQDPRGRITDTQYF.

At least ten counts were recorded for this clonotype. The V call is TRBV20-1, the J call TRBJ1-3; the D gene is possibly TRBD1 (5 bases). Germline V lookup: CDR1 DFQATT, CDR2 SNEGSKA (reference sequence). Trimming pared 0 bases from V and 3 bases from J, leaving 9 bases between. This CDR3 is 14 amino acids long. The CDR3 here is CSARDIGVGNTIYF. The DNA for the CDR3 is TGCAGTGCTAGAGATATAGGGGTTGGAAACACCATATATTTT.

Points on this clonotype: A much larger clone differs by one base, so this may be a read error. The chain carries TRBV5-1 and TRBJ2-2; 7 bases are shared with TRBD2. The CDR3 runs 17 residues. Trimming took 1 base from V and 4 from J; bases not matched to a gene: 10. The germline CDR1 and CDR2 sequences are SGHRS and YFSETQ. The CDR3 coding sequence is TGCGCCAGCAGCTTGTGGGCTGGCGGGAGCGGCACCGGGGAGCTGTTTTTT. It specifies CASSLWAGGSGTGELFF.

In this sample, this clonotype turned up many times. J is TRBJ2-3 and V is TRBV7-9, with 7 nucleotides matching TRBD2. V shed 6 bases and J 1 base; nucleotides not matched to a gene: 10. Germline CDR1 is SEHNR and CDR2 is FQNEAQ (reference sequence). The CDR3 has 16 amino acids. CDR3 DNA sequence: TGTGCCAGCAGACCCGAAGCGGGAACGCGCACAGATACGCAGTATTTT. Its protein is CASRPEAGTRTDTQYF.

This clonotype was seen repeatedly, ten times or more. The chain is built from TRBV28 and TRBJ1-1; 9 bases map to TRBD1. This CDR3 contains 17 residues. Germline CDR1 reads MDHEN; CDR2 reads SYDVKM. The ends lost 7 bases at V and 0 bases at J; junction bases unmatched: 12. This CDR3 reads CASTKKGTGIMNTEAFF. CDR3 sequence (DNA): TGTGCCAGCACCAAAAAGGGGACAGGGATTATGAACACTGAAGCTTTCTTT.

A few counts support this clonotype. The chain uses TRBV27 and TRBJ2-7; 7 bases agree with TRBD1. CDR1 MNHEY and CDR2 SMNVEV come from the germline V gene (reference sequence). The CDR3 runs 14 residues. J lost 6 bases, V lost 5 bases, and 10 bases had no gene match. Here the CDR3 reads CASSTDRTSREQYF. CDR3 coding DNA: TGTGCCAGCAGTACGGACAGGACAAGTCGCGAGCAGTACTTC.

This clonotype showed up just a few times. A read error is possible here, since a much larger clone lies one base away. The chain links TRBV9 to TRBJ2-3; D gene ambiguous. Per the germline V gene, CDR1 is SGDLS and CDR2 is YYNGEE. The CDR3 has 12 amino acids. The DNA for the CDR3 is TGTGCCAGCAGCGCTAACTCAGATGCGCAGTATTTT. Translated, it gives CASSANSDAQYF.

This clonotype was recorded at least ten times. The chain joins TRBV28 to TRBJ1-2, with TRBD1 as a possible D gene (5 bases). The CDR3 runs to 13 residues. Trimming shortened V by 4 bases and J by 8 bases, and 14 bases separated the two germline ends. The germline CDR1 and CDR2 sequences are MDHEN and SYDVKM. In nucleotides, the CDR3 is TGTGCCAGCAGTTCATTCGGGACGGGCGGCTACACCTTC. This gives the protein CASSSFGTGGYTF.

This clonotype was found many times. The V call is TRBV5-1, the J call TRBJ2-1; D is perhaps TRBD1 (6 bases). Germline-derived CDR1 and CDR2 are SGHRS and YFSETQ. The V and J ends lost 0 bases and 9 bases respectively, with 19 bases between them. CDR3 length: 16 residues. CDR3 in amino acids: CASSLVPVAGVGEQFF. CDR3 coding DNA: TGCGCCAGCAGCTTGGTCCCAGTGGCAGGGGTGGGTGAGCAGTTCTTC. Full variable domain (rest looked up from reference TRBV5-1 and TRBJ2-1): KAGVTQTPRYLIKTRGQQVTLSCSPISGHRSVSWYQQTPGQGLQFLFEYFSETQRNKGNFPGRFSGRQFSNSRSEMNVSTLELGDSALYLCASSLVPVAGVGEQFFGPGTRLTVL.

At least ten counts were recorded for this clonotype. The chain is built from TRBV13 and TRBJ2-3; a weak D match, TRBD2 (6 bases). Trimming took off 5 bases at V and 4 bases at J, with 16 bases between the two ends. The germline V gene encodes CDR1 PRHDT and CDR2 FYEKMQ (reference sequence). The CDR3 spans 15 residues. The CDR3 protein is CASSPEGEGPDTQYF. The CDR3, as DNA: TGTGCCAGCAGCCCGGAGGGAGAGGGCCCAGATACGCAGTATTTT.

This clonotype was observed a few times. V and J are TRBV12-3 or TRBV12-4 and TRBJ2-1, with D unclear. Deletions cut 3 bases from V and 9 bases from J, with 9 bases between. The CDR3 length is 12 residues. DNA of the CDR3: TGTGCCAGCAGTTTGTTAGGAGCTGAGCAGTTCTTC. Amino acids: CASSLLGAEQFF.

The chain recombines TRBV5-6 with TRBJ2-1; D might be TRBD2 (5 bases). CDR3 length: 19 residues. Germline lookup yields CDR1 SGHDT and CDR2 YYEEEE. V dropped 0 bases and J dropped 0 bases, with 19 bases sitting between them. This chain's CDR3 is CASSLDGPLSGSSYNEQFF. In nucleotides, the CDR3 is TGTGCCAGCAGCTTGGACGGTCCCTTAAGCGGAAGCTCCTACAATGAGCAGTTCTTC.

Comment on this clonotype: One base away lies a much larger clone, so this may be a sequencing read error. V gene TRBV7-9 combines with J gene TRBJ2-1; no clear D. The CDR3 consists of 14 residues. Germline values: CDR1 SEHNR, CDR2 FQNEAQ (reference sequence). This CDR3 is CACSLGELWDEQFF. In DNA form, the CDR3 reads TGTGCCTGCAGCTTAGGAGAGCTGTGGGATGAGCAGTTCTTC.

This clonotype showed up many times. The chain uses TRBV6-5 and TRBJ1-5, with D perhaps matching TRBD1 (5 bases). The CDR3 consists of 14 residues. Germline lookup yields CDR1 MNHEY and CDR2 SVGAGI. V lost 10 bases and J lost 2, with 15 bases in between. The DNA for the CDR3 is TGTGCCACTGGGACTACAGGTCGCAATCAGCCCCAGCATTTT. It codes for CATGTTGRNQPQHF.

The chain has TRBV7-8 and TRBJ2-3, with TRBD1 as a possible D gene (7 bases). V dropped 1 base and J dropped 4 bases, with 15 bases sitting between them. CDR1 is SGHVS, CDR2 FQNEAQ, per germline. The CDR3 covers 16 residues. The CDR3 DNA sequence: TGTGCCAGCAGCTTAGTTGTGGCAGGGGGGTCAGATACGCAGTATTTT. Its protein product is CASSLVVAGGSDTQYF.

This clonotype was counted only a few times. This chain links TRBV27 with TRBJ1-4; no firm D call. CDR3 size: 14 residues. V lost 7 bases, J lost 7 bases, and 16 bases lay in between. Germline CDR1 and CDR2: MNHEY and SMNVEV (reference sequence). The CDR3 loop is CASKERAWVEKLFF. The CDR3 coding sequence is TGTGCCAGCAAGGAGAGGGCGTGGGTTGAAAAACTGTTTTTT.

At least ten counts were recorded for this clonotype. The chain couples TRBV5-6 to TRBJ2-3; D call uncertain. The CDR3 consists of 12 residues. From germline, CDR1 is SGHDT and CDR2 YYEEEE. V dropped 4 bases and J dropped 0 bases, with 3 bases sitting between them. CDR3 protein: CASSQSTDTQYF. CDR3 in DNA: TGTGCCAGCAGCCAAAGCACAGATACGCAGTATTTT.

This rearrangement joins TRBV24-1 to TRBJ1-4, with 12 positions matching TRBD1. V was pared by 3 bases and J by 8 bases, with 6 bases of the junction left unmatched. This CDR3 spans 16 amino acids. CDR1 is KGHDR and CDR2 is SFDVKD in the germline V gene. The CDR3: CATSDPTGTGGEKLFF. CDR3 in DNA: TGTGCCACCAGTGATCCGACCGGGACAGGGGGCGAAAAACTGTTTTTT.

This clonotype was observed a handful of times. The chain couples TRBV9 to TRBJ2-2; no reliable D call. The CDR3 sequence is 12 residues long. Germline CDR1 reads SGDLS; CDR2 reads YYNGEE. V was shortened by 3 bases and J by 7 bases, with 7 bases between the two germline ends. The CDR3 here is CASSGYIGELFF. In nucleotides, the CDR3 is TGTGCCAGCAGCGGTTATATCGGGGAGCTGTTTTTT.

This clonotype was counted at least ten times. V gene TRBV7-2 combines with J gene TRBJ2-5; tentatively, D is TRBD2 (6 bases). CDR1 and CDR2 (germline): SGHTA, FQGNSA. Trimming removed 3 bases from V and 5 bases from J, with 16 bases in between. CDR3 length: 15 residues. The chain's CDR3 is CASSFMGGMAETQYF. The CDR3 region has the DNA TGTGCCAGCAGCTTCATGGGCGGGATGGCGGAGACCCAGTACTTC. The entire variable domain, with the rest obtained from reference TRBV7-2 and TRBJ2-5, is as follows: GAGVSQSPSNKVTEKGKDVELRCDPISGHTALYWYRQSLGQGLEFLIYFQGNSAPDKSGLPSDRFSAERTGGSVSTLTIQRTQQEDSAVYLCASSFMGGMAETQYFGPGTRLLVL.

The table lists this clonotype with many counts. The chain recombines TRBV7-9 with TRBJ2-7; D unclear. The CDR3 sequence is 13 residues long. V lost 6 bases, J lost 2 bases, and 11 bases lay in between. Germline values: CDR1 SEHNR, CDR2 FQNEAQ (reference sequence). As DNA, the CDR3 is TGTGCCAGCAGTTCGGGTTCGGCCTACGAGCAGTACTTC. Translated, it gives CASSSGSAYEQYF. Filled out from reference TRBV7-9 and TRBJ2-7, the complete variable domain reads DTGVSQNPRHKITKRGQNVTFRCDPISEHNRLYWYRQTLGQGPEFLTYFQNEAQLEKSRLLSDRFSAERPKGSFSTLEIQRTEQGDSAMYLCASSSGSAYEQYFGPGTRLTVT.

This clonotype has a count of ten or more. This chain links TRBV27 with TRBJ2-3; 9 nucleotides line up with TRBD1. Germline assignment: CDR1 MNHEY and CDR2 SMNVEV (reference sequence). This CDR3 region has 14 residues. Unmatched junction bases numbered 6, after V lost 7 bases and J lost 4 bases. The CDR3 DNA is TGTGCCAGCACCCGGGACAGGGCTTCAGATACGCAGTATTTT. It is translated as CASTRDRASDTQYF.

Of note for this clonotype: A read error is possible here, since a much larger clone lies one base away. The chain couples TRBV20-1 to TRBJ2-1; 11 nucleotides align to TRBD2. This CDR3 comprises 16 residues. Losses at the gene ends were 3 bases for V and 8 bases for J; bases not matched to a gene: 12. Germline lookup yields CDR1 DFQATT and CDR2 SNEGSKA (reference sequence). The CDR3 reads CSASAPVTSGTYEQFF. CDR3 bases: TGCAGTGCTAGCGCCCCCGTGACTAGCGGGACTTATGAGCAGTTCTTC.

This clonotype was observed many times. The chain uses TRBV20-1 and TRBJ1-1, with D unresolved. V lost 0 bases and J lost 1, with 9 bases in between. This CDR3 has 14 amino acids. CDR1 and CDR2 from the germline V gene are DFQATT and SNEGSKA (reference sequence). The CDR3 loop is CSARDPRGNTEAFF. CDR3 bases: TGCAGTGCTAGAGACCCACGGGGGAACACTGAAGCTTTCTTT.

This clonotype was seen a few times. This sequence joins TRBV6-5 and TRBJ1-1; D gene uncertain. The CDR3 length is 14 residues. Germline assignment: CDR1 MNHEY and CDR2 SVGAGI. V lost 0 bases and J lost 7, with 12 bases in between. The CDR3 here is CASSYSGRDYEAFF. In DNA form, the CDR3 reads TGTGCCAGCAGTTACTCCGGGAGAGACTATGAAGCTTTCTTT.

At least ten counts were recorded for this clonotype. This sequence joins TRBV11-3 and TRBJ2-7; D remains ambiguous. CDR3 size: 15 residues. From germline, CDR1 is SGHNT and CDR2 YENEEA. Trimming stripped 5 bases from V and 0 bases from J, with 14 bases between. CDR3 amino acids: CASSPFWESSYEQYF. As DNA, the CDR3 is TGTGCCAGCAGCCCCTTTTGGGAAAGCTCCTACGAGCAGTACTTC.